The TCR beta chain under discussion was sequenced for a study of T cell repertoires in cytomegalovirus infection (dated by TCRdb to between 2018 and 2021). Study-level background: Donor HLA type was relevant to the analysis, as public TCR beta signatures indicated carriage of CMV infection together with the matching HLA type.

Instrument used: Illumina HiSeq 1500. In TCRdb, the public reads were trimmed at Q25 with fastp and aligned with MiXCR, with productive beta chains retained. Entries are consolidated by CDR3 protein sequence, retaining the most common genes and DNA. Within this sample are more than 400,000 distinct CDR3 sequences, with approximately 25% of them counted one time only. Jointly, the top ten make up roughly an eighth of the sample. Beyond this particular receptor, the publication reports: In both this cohort and an independent roughly 330-donor cohort, the cumulative frequency of public TCR beta family members distinguished carriers of CMV infection plus the relevant HLA type. The ex vivo response was dominated by HLA-C-restricted CMV-specific TCR beta clonotypes, which also provided the single most frequent clonotype in two of eight donors.

Concerning this clonotype: Its specific antigen is unknown. Base qualities were left out, and no much larger clone turns up one base away.

Sequenced material: PBMCs. This sequence was found in a human donor in good health (CMV status not recorded). Some clones in this sample may be carry-over from other donors' samples.

The CDR3 amino acid sequence is: CASSEPGQGYYEQYF. The bases read TGTGCCAGCAGTGAGCCGGGACAGGGGTACTACGAGCAGTACTTC. The chain is encoded by TRBV6-6 joined to TRBJ2-7; 10 junctional bases match TRBD1. According to the germline V gene (reference sequence), CDR1 reads MNHNY and CDR2 reads SVGAGI. The CDR3 contains 15 residues, cysteine and phenylalanine counted. Only the CDR3 region is kept as DNA, spanning 45 bases read in frame from base 1. V loses 5 bases at its end and J loses 3 bases; junction bases beyond the gene matches: 7.